This T cell receptor (beta chain) came from a study of post-analysis software for immune sequencing data. The authors incorporated unique molecular identifiers into the TCR beta cDNA libraries. In TCRdb, the PCR reads were re-called with MiXCR into one record per CDR3 protein. The sample carries approximately 770,000 distinct CDR3 sequences, approximately 44% recorded once. The study's findings and limits: Controls had significantly higher normalized Chao1 diversity than multiple sclerosis patients. In patients, five or six TRBV segments were more frequent than in controls, with TRBV5-6, TRBV5-1 and TRBV20-1 among them.

V dropped 7 bases and J dropped 8 bases, with 11 bases sitting between them. The CDR3 totals 11 residues. CDR1 is WSHSY and CDR2 is SAAADI in the germline V gene. About this clonotype itself: Its cognate antigen is unknown.

The specimen was blood. The chain couples TRBV10-2 to TRBJ1-1, with D possibly TRBD1 on 6 matching bases. This clonotype was obtained from a girl under 18 with multiple sclerosis. The CDR3 region is CASTGAGEAFF. The CDR3, as DNA: TGCGCCAGCACGGGGGCAGGAGAAGCTTTCTTT.